The 28 T cell receptor beta chains below come from one sample, sequenced in a study of CD8 T cells in ankylosing spondylitis. Each CDR3 protein gets one entry after TCRdb re-called the 5' RACE reads with MiXCR. The table lists 250,000 or so distinct CDR3 sequences, 18% of them singletons, with around 32% in the top ten. Sequences were obtained from blood, either unsorted or a sorted T cell fraction (not recorded which). The receptors here all came from a male donor with ankylosing spondylitis or in good health (not recorded which).

The rearrangement uses TRBV9 and TRBJ2-2; D perhaps matches TRBD1 (5 bases). This CDR3 has 16 residues. V lost 3 bases to trimming and J lost 0 bases, with 12 bases between them. The germline gives CDR1 SGDLS, CDR2 YYNGEE. Here the CDR3 reads CASSERKGSNTGELFF. Written as DNA, the CDR3 is TGTGCCAGCAGCGAGAGAAAGGGGTCGAACACCGGGGAGCTGTTTTTT.

The rearrangement links TRBV29-1 to TRBJ2-7; TRBD1 matches 8 bases. CDR3 length: 14 residues. The germline V gene encodes CDR1 SQVTM and CDR2 ANQGSEA. Trimming took 7 bases from V and 0 from J; bases not matched to a gene: 8. This chain's CDR3 is CSAGHRGSSYEQYF. The CDR3 DNA sequence: TGCAGCGCCGGCCACAGGGGGAGCTCCTACGAGCAGTACTTC.

V usage is TRBV4-3 and J usage is TRBJ1-1, with no clear D. The germline V gene has CDR1 LGHNA and CDR2 YSLEER. Trimming cost V 0 bases and J 3 bases, with 8 bases left between them. The CDR3 is 14 amino acids. Here the CDR3 DNA reads TGCGCCAGCAGCCAAGATCTGAAATACACTGAAGCTTTCTTT. Amino acids: CASSQDLKYTEAFF.

The chain combines TRBV7-6 with TRBJ2-7; 7 nucleotides match TRBD1. V trimming: 5 bases; J trimming: 2 bases; junction bases outside the gene matches: 9. The CDR3 has 15 amino acids. Germline V gene data show CDR1 as SGHVS and CDR2 as FNYEAQ. The chain's CDR3 is CASSLGTASPYEQYF. In DNA, the CDR3 is TGTGCCAGCAGCCTCGGGACAGCTTCACCCTACGAGCAGTACTTC.

Ten or more counts support this clonotype. The chain is built from TRBV4-3 and TRBJ2-2, with TRBD1 identical over 7 bases. V gave up 1 base and J gave up 4 bases; unmatched junction bases: 9. The V gene's germline CDR1 is LGHNA and CDR2 YSLEER. This CDR3 is 17 amino acids long. CDR3 bases: TGCGCCAGCAGCCAAGTGGGGACAGAGCCTTCCACCGGGGAGCTGTTTTTT. It translates to CASSQVGTEPSTGELFF.

This clonotype was picked up many times. The V gene is TRBV6-5, the J gene TRBJ2-3, with 8 bases that match TRBD2. Germline loops: CDR1 MNHEY, CDR2 SVGAGI. This CDR3 is 14 amino acids long. After removal of 4 bases from V and 0 bases from J, the junction contained 0 bases not matched to a gene. This CDR3 reads CASSSSGSTDTQYF. DNA for the CDR3: TGTGCCAGCAGTTCTAGCGGGAGCACAGATACGCAGTATTTT.

V gene TRBV27 combines with J gene TRBJ2-7; 14 nucleotides match TRBD2. The ends lost 6 bases at V and 3 bases at J; junction bases unmatched: 10. The CDR3 runs to 17 residues. CDR1 and CDR2 from the germline V gene are MNHEY and SMNVEV (reference sequence). The CDR3: CASSRGLAGVLNYEQYF. The DNA for the CDR3 is TGTGCCAGCAGCAGGGGACTAGCGGGGGTCCTAAACTACGAGCAGTACTTC.

This clonotype has a count of ten or more. V usage is TRBV10-3 and J usage is TRBJ2-7; 7 nucleotides align to TRBD2. Losses at the gene ends were 3 bases for V and 2 bases for J; bases not matched to a gene: 10. The CDR3 is 16 residues long. CDR1 and CDR2 from the germline V gene are ENHRY and SYGVKD. CDR3 coding DNA: TGTGCCATCAGTGACCATCGGGGGGTCCCAACCTACGAGCAGTACTTC. Its translation: CAISDHRGVPTYEQYF.

This clonotype has only a few counts. This chain uses TRBV5-6 with TRBJ2-1; D not certain. The CDR3 spans 16 residues. Germline V CDR1 and CDR2: SGHDT, YYEEEE. V shed 3 bases and J shed 9 bases, with 22 bases lying between them. Here the CDR3 DNA reads TGTGCCAGCAGCTCCACCGTAAAAACTGGACCTTGTGAGCAGTTCTTC. Its protein is CASSSTVKTGPCEQFF.

The chain links TRBV12-3 or TRBV12-4 to TRBJ2-7; D is unresolved. Trimming removed 3 bases from V and 6 bases from J, with 15 bases in between. The CDR3 totals 14 residues. The CDR3 protein is CASSFGPQLGEQYF. The DNA for the CDR3 is TGTGCCAGCAGTTTCGGCCCTCAGCTCGGCGAGCAGTACTTC.

The chain uses TRBV29-1 and TRBJ2-7, with D maybe TRBD2 (5 bases). CDR3 length: 12 residues. The ends were cut back, 4 bases at V and 3 bases at J, with 10 bases in the middle. Per germline, CDR1 SQVTM and CDR2 ANQGSEA. The DNA of the CDR3 is TGCAGCGTTGTGTGGGAGAACTACGAGCAGTACTTC. Protein sequence: CSVVWENYEQYF.

J is TRBJ2-7 and V is TRBV6-2 or TRBV6-3, with a possible D match to TRBD2 (5 bases). The V end was cut by 6 bases, the J end by 2 bases, with 14 bases between. Germline CDR1 is MNHEY and CDR2 is SVGEGT. This CDR3 spans 14 amino acids. CDR3 in DNA: TGTGCCAGCAGACGGAGCGGATACCCCTACGAGCAGTACTTC. Translation: CASRRSGYPYEQYF.

This clonotype was counted at least ten times. V gene TRBV4-1 combines with J gene TRBJ2-5; D is undetermined. The germline CDR1 and CDR2 sequences are MGHRA and YSYEKL. This CDR3 spans 14 amino acids. Trimming took off 1 base at V and 2 bases at J, with 8 bases between the two ends. CDR3 loop: CASSQVAGQETQYF. CDR3 nucleotides: TGCGCCAGCAGCCAAGTGGCAGGACAAGAGACCCAGTACTTC.

This clonotype was detected a few times. The chain carries TRBV29-1 and TRBJ2-1; 11 bases map to TRBD2. CDR1 is SQVTM, CDR2 ANQGSEA, per germline. The CDR3 totals 13 residues. V dropped 5 bases and J dropped 8; count of bases not matched to a gene: 5. This CDR3 is CSVSLAGGYEQFF. Written as DNA, the CDR3 is TGCAGCGTTAGTCTAGCGGGAGGTTATGAGCAGTTCTTC.

This clonotype showed up just a few times. The chain combines TRBV15 with TRBJ2-3, with TRBD2 as a possible D gene (5 bases). The CDR3 sequence is 16 residues long. Germline V gene sequence: CDR1 LNHNV, CDR2 YYDKDF (reference sequence). Trimming shortened V by 1 base and J by 0 bases, and 11 bases separated the two germline ends. CDR3 protein: CATSRGSGGSTDTQYF. Written as DNA, the CDR3 is TGTGCCACCAGCAGAGGATCGGGCGGGAGCACAGATACGCAGTATTTT.

This clonotype was seen more than once but under ten times. This could be a read error, since a much larger clone is one nucleotide away. The chain recombines TRBV6-2 or TRBV6-3 with TRBJ1-5; D gene ambiguous. In germline, CDR1 is MNHEY, CDR2 SVGEGT. CDR3 length: 18 amino acids. CDR3 coding DNA: TGTGCCAGCAGATCTTACGACGCCGCCGACATGAGCAATCACCCCCAGCATTTT. Its translation: CASRSYDAADMSNHPQHF.

This clonotype was observed many times. The chain carries TRBV29-1 and TRBJ2-7, with a possible D match to TRBD1 (5 bases). The V end lost 4 bases, the J end lost 0 bases, and 7 bases lay between the germline ends. Germline V gene sequence: CDR1 SQVTM, CDR2 ANQGSEA. The CDR3 is 12 residues long. The CDR3 protein is CSVAQDSYEQYF. The CDR3 nucleotides read TGCAGCGTTGCACAGGACTCCTACGAGCAGTACTTC.

Ten or more counts support this clonotype. This chain uses TRBV12-3 or TRBV12-4 with TRBJ2-1; 14 positions match TRBD2. This CDR3 is 16 amino acids long. Losses at the gene ends were 6 bases for V and 8 bases for J; bases not matched to a gene: 9. The CDR3 coding sequence is TGTGCCAGCAGACCGGGACTAGCGGGAGAGCAGGATGAGCAGTTCTTC. Translated, it gives CASRPGLAGEQDEQFF.

The table lists this clonotype with a few counts. This chain joins TRBV20-1 and TRBJ2-7; D might be TRBD1 (5 bases). The CDR3 spans 14 residues. CDR1 is DFQATT and CDR2 is SNEGSKA in the germline V gene (reference sequence). V gave up 6 bases and J gave up 3 bases, with 18 bases separating them. The CDR3 DNA is TGCAGTGCCCGCAGGGATTCAGAAAGCTACGAGCAGTACTTC. This translates into CSARRDSESYEQYF.

V usage is TRBV20-1 and J usage is TRBJ2-3, with a weak D call TRBD1 (7 bases). Trimming shortened V by 0 bases and J by 4 bases, and 29 bases separated the two germline ends. This CDR3 has 20 amino acids. Per the germline V gene, CDR1 is DFQATT and CDR2 is SNEGSKA (reference sequence). The CDR3 coding sequence is TGCAGTGCTAGAGATGAGGAGGGACAGTTCGGCGCGCGAGGTCCAGATACGCAGTATTTT. It yields the protein CSARDEEGQFGARGPDTQYF.

This clonotype was seen more than once but under ten times. Sequence at one end of the junction differs from germline and may be a read error. The V and J genes are TRBV7-7 and TRBJ2-5; D ambiguous. CDR1 and CDR2 from the germline V gene are SSHAT and FNYEAQ (reference sequence). The CDR3 is 13 amino acids. The CDR3 sequence is CASSLSGWETQYF. CDR3 DNA sequence: TGTGCTAGCAGCTTAAGTGGGTGGGAGACCCAGTACTTC.

The rearrangement joins TRBV6-1 to TRBJ1-1; D is possibly TRBD1 (5 bases). Germline loops: CDR1 MNHNS, CDR2 SASEGT. The CDR3 consists of 13 residues. Deletions cut 0 bases from V and 3 bases from J, with 5 bases between. CDR3 nucleotides: TGTGCCAGCAGTGAAGCGGGACACACTGAAGCTTTCTTT. Its translation is CASSEAGHTEAFF.

This clonotype was detected a few times. V usage is TRBV12-3 or TRBV12-4 and J usage is TRBJ2-3; D not certain. The ends were cut back, 5 bases at V and 2 bases at J, with 14 bases in the middle. The CDR3 spans 15 residues. The CDR3 DNA follows: TGTGCCAGCAGTCCCTCGACGGCTTCCACAGATACGCAGTATTTT. The encoded protein is CASSPSTASTDTQYF.

J is TRBJ2-3 and V is TRBV20-1; tentative D call: TRBD2 (6 bases). Trimming took 2 bases from V and 7 from J, leaving 13 bases between them. The CDR3 contains 13 residues. Germline V CDR1 and CDR2: DFQATT, SNEGSKA (reference sequence). In DNA, the CDR3 is TGCAGTGCTAGATTGGAGGGGTCGAATACGCAGTATTTT. Translating gives CSARLEGSNTQYF.

In this sample, this clonotype turned up many times. V usage is TRBV27 and J usage is TRBJ2-7; 15 bases agree with TRBD2. Germline lookup yields CDR1 MNHEY and CDR2 SMNVEV (reference sequence). Trimming took 3 bases from V and 0 from J; bases not matched to a gene: 3. The CDR3 spans 17 residues. The CDR3 spells CASSFAGLAGGSYEQYF. CDR3 DNA: TGTGCCAGCAGTTTCGCGGGACTAGCGGGAGGCTCCTACGAGCAGTACTTC.

The gene calls are TRBV6-2 or TRBV6-3 and TRBJ2-1, with 9 nucleotides matching TRBD1. The length of the CDR3 is 15 residues. Germline V lookup: CDR1 MNHEY, CDR2 SVGEGT. After removal of 8 bases from V and 8 bases from J, the junction contained 13 bases not matched to a gene. CDR3 bases: TGTGCCAGCCGGAACCGGGACAGGGATGTCGATGAGCAGTTCTTC. It translates to CASRNRDRDVDEQFF.

V is TRBV3-1 and J is TRBJ2-2, with TRBD2 as a possible D gene (6 bases). This CDR3 has 17 amino acids. Germline V gene data show CDR1 as LGHDT and CDR2 as YNNKEL (reference sequence). V lost 0 bases and J lost 6, with 17 bases in between. CDR3 sequence (DNA): TGTGCCAGCAGCCAAGAAAGAGGGAGGAAGGGCGCCGGGGAGCTGTTTTTT. Translation: CASSQERGRKGAGELFF.

The chain joins TRBV11-2 to TRBJ1-1, with a weak D call TRBD1 (5 bases). The CDR3 consists of 20 residues. The V and J ends lost 7 bases and 0 bases respectively, with 30 bases between them. CDR1 is SGHAT, CDR2 FQNNGV, per germline. The CDR3 region is CASNPGPGQPALGMNTEAFF. The CDR3 DNA reads TGTGCCAGCAATCCGGGCCCCGGACAACCGGCCCTAGGGATGAACACTGAAGCTTTCTTT. Full variable domain (rest looked up from reference TRBV11-2 and TRBJ1-1): EAGVAQSPRYKIIEKRQSVAFWCNPISGHATLYWYQQILGQGPKLLIQFQNNGVVDDSQLPKDRFSAERLKGVDSTLKIQPAKLEDSAVYLCASNPGPGQPALGMNTEAFFGQGTRLTVV.